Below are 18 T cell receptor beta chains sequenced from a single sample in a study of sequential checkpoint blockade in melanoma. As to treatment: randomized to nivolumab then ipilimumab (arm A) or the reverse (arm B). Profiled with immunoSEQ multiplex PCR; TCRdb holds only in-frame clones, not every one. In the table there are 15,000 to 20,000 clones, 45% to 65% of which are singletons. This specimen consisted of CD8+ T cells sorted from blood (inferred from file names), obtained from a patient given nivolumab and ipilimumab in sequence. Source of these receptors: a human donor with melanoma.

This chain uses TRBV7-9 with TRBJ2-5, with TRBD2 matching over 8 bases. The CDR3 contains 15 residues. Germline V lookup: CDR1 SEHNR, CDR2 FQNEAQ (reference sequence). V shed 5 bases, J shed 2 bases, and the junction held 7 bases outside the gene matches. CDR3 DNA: TGTGCCAGCAGCCCTACTAGCGGCACACAAGAGACCCAGTACTTC. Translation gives CASSPTSGTQETQYF.

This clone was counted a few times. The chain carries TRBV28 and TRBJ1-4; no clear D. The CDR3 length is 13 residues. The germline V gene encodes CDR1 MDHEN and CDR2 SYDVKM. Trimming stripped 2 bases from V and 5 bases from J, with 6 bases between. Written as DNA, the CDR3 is TGTGCCAGCAGTTTACCCCAAAATGAAAAACTGTTTTTT. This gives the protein CASSLPQNEKLFF. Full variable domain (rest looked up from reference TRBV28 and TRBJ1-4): DVKVTQSSRYLVKRTGEKVFLECVQDMDHENMFWYRQDPGLGLRLIYFSYDVKMKEKGDIPEGYSVSREKKERFSLILESASTNQTSMYLCASSLPQNEKLFFGSGTQLSVL.

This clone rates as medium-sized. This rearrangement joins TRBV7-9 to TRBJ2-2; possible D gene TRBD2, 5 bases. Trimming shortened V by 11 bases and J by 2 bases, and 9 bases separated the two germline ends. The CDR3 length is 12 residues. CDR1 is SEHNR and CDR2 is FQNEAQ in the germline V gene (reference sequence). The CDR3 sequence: CAVTRNTGELFF. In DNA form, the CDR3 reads TGTGCCGTAACTAGAAACACCGGGGAGCTGTTTTTT. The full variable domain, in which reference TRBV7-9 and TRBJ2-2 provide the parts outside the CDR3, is DTGVSQNPRHKITKRGQNVTFRCDPISEHNRLYWYRQTLGQGPEFLTYFQNEAQLEKSRLLSDRFSAERPKGSFSTLEIQRTEQGDSAMYLCAVTRNTGELFFGEGSRLTVL.

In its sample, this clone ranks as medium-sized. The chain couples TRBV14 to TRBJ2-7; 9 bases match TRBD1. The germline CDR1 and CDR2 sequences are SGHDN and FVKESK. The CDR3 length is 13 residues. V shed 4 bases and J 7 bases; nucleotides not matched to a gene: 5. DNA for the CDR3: TGTGCCAGCAGCCCGGGACAGGGCCTGGAGCAGTACTTC. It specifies CASSPGQGLEQYF.

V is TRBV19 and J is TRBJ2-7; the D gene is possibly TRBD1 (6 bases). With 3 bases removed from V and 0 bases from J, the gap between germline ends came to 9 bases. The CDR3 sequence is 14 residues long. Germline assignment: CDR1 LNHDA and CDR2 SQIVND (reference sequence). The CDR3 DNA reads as TGTGCCAGTAGTATTACAGGGTTCTCCTACGAGCAGTACTTC. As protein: CASSITGFSYEQYF.

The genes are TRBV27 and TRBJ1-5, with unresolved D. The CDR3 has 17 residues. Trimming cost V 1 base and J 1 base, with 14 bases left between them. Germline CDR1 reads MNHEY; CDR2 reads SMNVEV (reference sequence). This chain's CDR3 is CASSLLSRDGSNQPQHF. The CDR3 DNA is TGTGCCAGCAGTTTATTGAGCCGTGACGGGAGCAATCAGCCCCAGCATTTT.

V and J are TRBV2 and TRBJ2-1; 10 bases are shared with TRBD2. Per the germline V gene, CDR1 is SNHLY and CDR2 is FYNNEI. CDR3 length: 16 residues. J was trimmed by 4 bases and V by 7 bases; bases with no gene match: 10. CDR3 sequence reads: CASTLPSGRGYNEQFF. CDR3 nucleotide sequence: TGTGCCAGCACTCTCCCTAGCGGGAGAGGATACAATGAGCAGTTCTTC.

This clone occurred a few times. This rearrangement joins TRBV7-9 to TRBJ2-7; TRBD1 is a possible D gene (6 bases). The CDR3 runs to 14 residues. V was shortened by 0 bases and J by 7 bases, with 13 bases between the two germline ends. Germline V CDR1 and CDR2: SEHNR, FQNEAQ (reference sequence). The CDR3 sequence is CASSLAGQWGEQYF. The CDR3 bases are TGTGCCAGCAGCTTAGCAGGACAGTGGGGGGAGCAGTACTTC.

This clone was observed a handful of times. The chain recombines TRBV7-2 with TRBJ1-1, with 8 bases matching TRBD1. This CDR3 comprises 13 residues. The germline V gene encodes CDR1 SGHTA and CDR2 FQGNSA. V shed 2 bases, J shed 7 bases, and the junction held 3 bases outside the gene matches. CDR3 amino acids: CASSLSRGLEAFF. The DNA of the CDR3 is TGTGCCAGCAGCTTATCCAGGGGGCTTGAAGCTTTCTTT.

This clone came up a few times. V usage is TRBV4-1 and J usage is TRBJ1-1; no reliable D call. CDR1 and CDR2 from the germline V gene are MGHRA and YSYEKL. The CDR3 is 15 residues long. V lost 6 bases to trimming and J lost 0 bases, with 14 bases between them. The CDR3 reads CASRWEATMNTEAFF. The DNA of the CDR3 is TGCGCCAGCAGATGGGAGGCAACGATGAACACTGAAGCTTTCTTT.

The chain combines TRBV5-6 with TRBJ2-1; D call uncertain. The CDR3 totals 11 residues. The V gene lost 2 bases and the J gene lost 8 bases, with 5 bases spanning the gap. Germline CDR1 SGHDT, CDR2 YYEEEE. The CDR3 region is CASSLSDEQFF. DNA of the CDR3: TGTGCCAGCAGCTTAAGCGATGAGCAGTTCTTC. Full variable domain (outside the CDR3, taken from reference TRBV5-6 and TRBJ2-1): DAGVTQSPTHLIKTRGQQVTLRCSPKSGHDTVSWYQQALGQGPQFIFQYYEEEERQRGNFPDRFSGHQFPNYSSELNVNALLLGDSALYLCASSLSDEQFFGPGTRLTVL.

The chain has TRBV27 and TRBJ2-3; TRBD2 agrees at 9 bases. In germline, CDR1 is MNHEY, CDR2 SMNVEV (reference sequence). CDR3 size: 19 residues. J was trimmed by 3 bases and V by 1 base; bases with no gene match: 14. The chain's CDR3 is CASSLYVGVGGGGTDTQYF. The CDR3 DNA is TGTGCCAGCAGTTTATACGTGGGGGTGGGCGGGGGGGGAACAGATACGCAGTATTTT.

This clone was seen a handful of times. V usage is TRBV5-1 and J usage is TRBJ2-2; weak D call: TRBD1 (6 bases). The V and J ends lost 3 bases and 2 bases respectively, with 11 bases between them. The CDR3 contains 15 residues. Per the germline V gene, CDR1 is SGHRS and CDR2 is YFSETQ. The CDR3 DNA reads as TGCGCCAGCAGCTACTCGACAGGTAACACCGGGGAGCTGTTTTTT. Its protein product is CASSYSTGNTGELFF.

This CDR3 is CASSLGRTSGLREQYF. CDR3 nucleotides: TGTGCCAGCAGCTTGGGCCGGACTAGCGGTCTGAGAGAGCAGTACTTC. The V gene is TRBV13, the J gene TRBJ2-7, with 10 bases that match TRBD2. The CDR3 totals 16 residues. Per the germline V gene, CDR1 is PRHDT and CDR2 is FYEKMQ (reference sequence). V shed 3 bases and J 7 bases; nucleotides not matched to a gene: 12.

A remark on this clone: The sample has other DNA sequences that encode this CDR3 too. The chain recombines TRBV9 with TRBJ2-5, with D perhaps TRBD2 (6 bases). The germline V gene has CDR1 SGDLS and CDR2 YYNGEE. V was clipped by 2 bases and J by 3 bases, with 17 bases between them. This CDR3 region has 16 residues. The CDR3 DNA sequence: TGTGCCAGCAGCGTGGGAGGCCTCGGACTTGAAGAGACCCAGTACTTC. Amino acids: CASSVGGLGLEETQYF.

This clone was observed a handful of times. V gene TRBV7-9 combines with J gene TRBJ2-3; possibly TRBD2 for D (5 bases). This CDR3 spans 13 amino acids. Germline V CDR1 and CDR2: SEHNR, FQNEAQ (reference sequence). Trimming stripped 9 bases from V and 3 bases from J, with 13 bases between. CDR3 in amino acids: CASRSGWTDTQYF. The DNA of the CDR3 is TGTGCCAGTAGGTCGGGGTGGACAGATACGCAGTATTTT.

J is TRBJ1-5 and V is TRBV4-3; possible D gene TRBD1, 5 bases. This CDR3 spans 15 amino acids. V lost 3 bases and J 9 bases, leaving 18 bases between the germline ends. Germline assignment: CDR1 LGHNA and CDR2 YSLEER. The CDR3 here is CASSHEPGPTRPQHF. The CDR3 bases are TGCGCCAGCAGCCATGAGCCGGGACCGACTAGGCCCCAGCATTTT.

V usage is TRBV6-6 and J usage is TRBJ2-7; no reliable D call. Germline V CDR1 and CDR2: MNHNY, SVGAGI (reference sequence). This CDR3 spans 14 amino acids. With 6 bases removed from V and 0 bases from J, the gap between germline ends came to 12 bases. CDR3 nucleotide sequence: TGTGCCAGCAGCCTCGGTGAGAACTCCTACGAGCAGTACTTC. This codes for CASSLGENSYEQYF.